This is a list of T cell receptor beta chains from one sample in a study of T cells after posttransplantation cyclophosphamide. TCRdb's table, derived via immunoSEQ multiplex PCR, lists solely in-frame clones and lacks some. The sample shows some 4,500 clones, approximately 80% of them seen only once. This material consisted of PBMCs, taken approximately 27 days after a stem cell transplant with posttransplant cyclophosphamide. Receptor source: a male patient aged 45 to 59 who received an allogeneic stem cell transplant from an unrelated donor, was CMV-positive, and had acute GVHD only. The graft donor may have contributed some T cells. The CDR3 runs from the conserved cysteine through the conserved F or W.

v_call: TRBV28
j_call: TRBJ1-5
cdr3_aa: CASSLRQGSNQPQHF

v_call: TRBV27
j_call: TRBJ2-2
cdr3_aa: CASSLTQNTGELFF

v_call: TRBV7-2
j_call: TRBJ2-5
cdr3_aa: CASSVQGIGETQYF

v_call: TRBV5-1
j_call: TRBJ2-1
cdr3_aa: CASSFRYLVAGGRYSEQFF

v_call: TRBV11-2
j_call: TRBJ2-3
cdr3_aa: CASSLGFAADTQYF

v_call: TRBV27
j_call: TRBJ2-5
cdr3_aa: CASSVQGAETQYF

v_call: TRBV6-1
j_call: TRBJ2-3
cdr3_aa: CASSVRAGGAADTQYF

v_call: TRBV27
j_call: TRBJ1-4
cdr3_aa: CASSLTVNNNEKLFF

v_call: TRBV18
j_call: TRBJ1-5
cdr3_aa: CASSPGQDNQPQHF

v_call: TRBV5-1
j_call: TRBJ1-3
cdr3_aa: CASPLERRQGRNTIYF

v_call: TRBV28
j_call: TRBJ1-1
cdr3_aa: CASRGTGPHTEAFF

v_call: TRBV4-2
j_call: TRBJ1-2
cdr3_aa: CASSQGLREGSPGYTF

v_call: TRBV5-1
j_call: TRBJ2-7
cdr3_aa: CASSVTSGNSYEQYF

v_call: TRBV10-3
j_call: TRBJ2-5
cdr3_aa: CAISVQLQETQYF

v_call: TRBV28
j_call: TRBJ2-1
cdr3_aa: CASSLNLLAGPNPQFF

v_call: TRBV7-8
j_call: TRBJ1-3
cdr3_aa: CASSPGGQGLGGNTIYF

v_call: TRBV4-2
j_call: TRBJ2-4
cdr3_aa: CASSFLSGGKNIQYF

v_call: TRBV4-1
j_call: TRBJ2-7
cdr3_aa: CASSQAPGDRYEQYF

v_call: TRBV27
j_call: TRBJ1-2
cdr3_aa: CASSLGTAYGYTF

v_call: TRBV6-1
j_call: TRBJ1-1
cdr3_aa: CASSETSPVAFF

v_call: TRBV7-2
j_call: TRBJ1-4
cdr3_aa: CASSYRGRANEKLFF

v_call: TRBV4-2
j_call: TRBJ2-1
cdr3_aa: CASSQDLTGFNNEQFF

v_call: TRBV11-1
j_call: TRBJ2-5
cdr3_aa: CASSSRLADQETQYF

v_call: TRBV28
j_call: TRBJ2-1
cdr3_aa: CASSISGSEFF

v_call: TRBV5-1
j_call: TRBJ2-7
cdr3_aa: CASSTGQGVGDEQYF

v_call: TRBV4-1
j_call: TRBJ1-5
cdr3_aa: CASSQDIRAGALNQPQHF